A selection of T cell receptor beta chains follows, all from one sample in a study of blood T cells in healthy people across ages. In TCRdb, the 5' RACE reads were re-called with MiXCR into one record per CDR3 protein. The repertoire includes approximately 810,000 distinct CDR3 sequences, about 34% of them detected once, and under 15% sits in the top ten. The specimen sequenced was blood. The source of these receptors is a man aged 18 to 29 in good health. The CDR3 runs from the conserved cysteine through the conserved F or W. Each record gives: D gene, J gene, V gene, CDR3 length, clone size, CDR3 protein, CDR3 DNA. D genes are given only for firm matches. Rows give clone size only sometimes, using once, few, many, or a class for an expanded clone.

d_gene: TRBD1
j_gene: TRBJ2-7
v_gene: TRBV20-1
len: 14
abundance: -
CDR3aa: CSARRQGDHYEQYF
CDR3nt: TGCAGTGCTAGAAGACAGGGCGATCACTACGAGCAGTACTTC

d_gene: TRBD1
j_gene: TRBJ1-2
v_gene: TRBV9
len: 16
abundance: -
CDR3aa: CASSARRDRELHGYTF
CDR3nt: TGTGCCAGCAGCGCCCGGAGGGACAGGGAGCTCCATGGCTACACCTTC

d_gene: TRBD2
j_gene: TRBJ2-5
v_gene: TRBV12-3/TRBV12-4
len: 15
abundance: -
CDR3aa: CASSVASGGRETQYF
CDR3nt: TGTGCCAGCTCGGTGGCGAGCGGGGGTCGGGAGACCCAGTACTTC

d_gene: -
j_gene: TRBJ2-7
v_gene: TRBV11-2
len: 14
abundance: few
CDR3aa: CASSQTPHSYEQYF
CDR3nt: TGTGCCAGCAGCCAGACACCTCACTCCTACGAGCAGTACTTC

d_gene: TRBD1
j_gene: TRBJ1-5
v_gene: TRBV5-1
len: 14
abundance: -
CDR3aa: CASSGGTENQPQHF
CDR3nt: TGCGCCAGCAGCGGGGGGACAGAGAATCAGCCCCAGCATTTT

d_gene: -
j_gene: TRBJ2-1
v_gene: TRBV24-1
len: 13
abundance: -
CDR3aa: CATSDLAGDEQFF
CDR3nt: TGTGCCACCAGTGATTTGGCAGGGGATGAGCAGTTCTTC

d_gene: -
j_gene: TRBJ1-2
v_gene: TRBV3-1
len: 14
abundance: many
CDR3aa: CASSRQEANYGYTF
CDR3nt: TGTGCCAGCAGTAGACAGGAAGCTAACTATGGCTACACCTTC

d_gene: TRBD2
j_gene: TRBJ2-1
v_gene: TRBV7-2
len: 18
abundance: -
CDR3aa: CASSLVGSGGSTYNEQFF
CDR3nt: TGTGCCAGCAGCTTAGTAGGTAGCGGGGGAAGTACCTACAATGAGCAGTTCTTC

d_gene: TRBD2
j_gene: TRBJ2-7
v_gene: TRBV20-1
len: 14
abundance: few
CDR3aa: CSATEASGLNEQYF
CDR3nt: TGCAGTGCTACCGAAGCTAGCGGGCTCAATGAGCAGTACTTC

d_gene: TRBD2
j_gene: TRBJ2-3
v_gene: TRBV15
len: 15
abundance: -
CDR3aa: CATSGGLAGTDTQYF
CDR3nt: TGTGCCACCAGCGGGGGACTAGCGGGAACAGATACGCAGTATTTT

d_gene: -
j_gene: TRBJ2-7
v_gene: TRBV18
len: 12
abundance: few
CDR3aa: CASSQEWGEQYF
CDR3nt: TGTGCCAGCTCACAAGAGTGGGGCGAGCAGTACTTC

d_gene: TRBD1
j_gene: TRBJ1-1
v_gene: TRBV29-1
len: 13
abundance: -
CDR3aa: CSVSGQGETEAFF
CDR3nt: TGCAGTGTCTCGGGACAGGGGGAGACGGAAGCTTTCTTT

d_gene: -
j_gene: TRBJ2-5
v_gene: TRBV5-1
len: 14
abundance: -
CDR3aa: CASSLRGAVETQYF
CDR3nt: TGCGCCAGCAGCTTAAGGGGGGCTGTAGAGACCCAGTACTTC

d_gene: TRBD1
j_gene: TRBJ2-6
v_gene: TRBV28
len: 17
abundance: -
CDR3aa: CTSSLWTGEAGANVLTF
CDR3nt: TGTACCAGCAGTCTTTGGACAGGCGAAGCTGGGGCCAACGTCCTGACTTTC

d_gene: -
j_gene: TRBJ1-5
v_gene: TRBV5-5
len: 14
abundance: -
CDR3aa: CASSGTNANQPQHF
CDR3nt: TGTGCCAGCAGTGGCACTAACGCTAATCAGCCCCAGCATTTT

d_gene: TRBD2
j_gene: TRBJ2-2
v_gene: TRBV7-8
len: 19
abundance: few
CDR3aa: CASSLPLTGGPSNTGELFF
CDR3nt: TGTGCCAGCAGCCTCCCTTTGACGGGGGGGCCATCCAACACCGGGGAGCTGTTTTTT

d_gene: -
j_gene: TRBJ1-2
v_gene: TRBV6-1
len: 13
abundance: -
CDR3aa: CASSENGSHGYTF
CDR3nt: TGTGCCAGCAGTGAGAACGGATCCCATGGCTACACCTTC

d_gene: -
j_gene: TRBJ1-4
v_gene: TRBV20-1
len: 17
abundance: -
CDR3aa: CSARDPPDYATNEKLFF
CDR3nt: TGCAGTGCTAGAGATCCCCCAGACTATGCAACTAATGAAAAACTGTTTTTT

d_gene: -
j_gene: TRBJ2-1
v_gene: TRBV6-5
len: 18
abundance: few
CDR3aa: CASSYFPPGRTVRYEQFF
CDR3nt: TGTGCCAGCAGTTACTTTCCCCCGGGTAGAACTGTAAGATATGAGCAGTTCTTC

d_gene: TRBD1
j_gene: TRBJ1-5
v_gene: TRBV20-1
len: 13
abundance: -
CDR3aa: CSASHRGGQPQHF
CDR3nt: TGCAGTGCTAGTCACAGGGGAGGTCAGCCCCAGCATTTT

d_gene: -
j_gene: TRBJ1-6
v_gene: TRBV20-1
len: 14
abundance: -
CDR3aa: CSARSAGNNSPLHF
CDR3nt: TGCAGTGCTAGAAGCGCGGGTAATAACTCACCCCTCCACTTT

d_gene: -
j_gene: TRBJ2-1
v_gene: TRBV7-2
len: 12
abundance: many
CDR3aa: CASSIQIGEQFF
CDR3nt: TGTGCCAGCAGCATACAGATCGGTGAGCAGTTCTTC

d_gene: -
j_gene: TRBJ2-1
v_gene: TRBV2
len: 15
abundance: -
CDR3aa: CASSGVGGSYNEQFF
CDR3nt: TGTGCCAGCAGTGGTGTGGGAGGCTCCTACAATGAGCAGTTCTTC

d_gene: TRBD2
j_gene: TRBJ2-5
v_gene: TRBV4-3
len: 18
abundance: -
CDR3aa: CASSRGLAGDSLEETQYF
CDR3nt: TGCGCCAGCAGCCGGGGACTAGCGGGAGACTCCCTCGAAGAGACCCAGTACTTC

d_gene: TRBD1
j_gene: TRBJ2-3
v_gene: TRBV11-3
len: 15
abundance: -
CDR3aa: CASSPRQGITDTQYF
CDR3nt: TGTGCCAGCAGCCCTCGACAGGGGATCACAGATACGCAGTATTTT

d_gene: -
j_gene: TRBJ1-1
v_gene: TRBV28
len: 13
abundance: -
CDR3aa: CASKYQGYTEAFF
CDR3nt: TGTGCCAGCAAGTATCAGGGTTACACTGAAGCTTTCTTT

d_gene: -
j_gene: TRBJ2-7
v_gene: TRBV4-3
len: 16
abundance: few
CDR3aa: CASSQGRGLAAYEQYF
CDR3nt: TGCGCCAGCAGCCAAGGACGGGGCTTGGCGGCCTACGAGCAGTACTTC

d_gene: -
j_gene: TRBJ2-7
v_gene: TRBV12-3/TRBV12-4
len: 13
abundance: -
CDR3aa: CASSGGQTSEQYF
CDR3nt: TGTGCCAGCAGTGGGGGGCAGACTTCCGAGCAGTACTTC

d_gene: -
j_gene: TRBJ2-3
v_gene: TRBV6-2/TRBV6-3
len: 14
abundance: few
CDR3aa: CASSLRAGSDTQYF
CDR3nt: TGTGCCAGCAGTTTAAGGGCGGGGTCAGATACGCAGTATTTT

d_gene: -
j_gene: TRBJ2-2
v_gene: TRBV6-5
len: 15
abundance: -
CDR3aa: CASSYRPRGAGELFF
CDR3nt: TGTGCCAGCAGTTACCGACCGCGAGGTGCCGGGGAGCTGTTTTTT

d_gene: -
j_gene: TRBJ2-4
v_gene: TRBV21-1
len: 15
abundance: -
CDR3aa: CASSKVEITKNIQYF
CDR3nt: TGTGCCAGCAGCAAAGTAGAGATCACCAAAAACATTCAGTACTTC

d_gene: -
j_gene: TRBJ2-4
v_gene: TRBV12-3/TRBV12-4
len: 15
abundance: -
CDR3aa: CASSLAGLAKIIQYF
CDR3nt: TGTGCCAGCAGCCTCGCGGGTCTAGCCAAAATCATTCAGTACTTC

d_gene: TRBD2
j_gene: TRBJ2-3
v_gene: TRBV7-6
len: 18
abundance: few
CDR3aa: CASSGAAYSGGPGDTQYF
CDR3nt: TGTGCCAGCAGCGGAGCAGCTTATTCGGGGGGGCCGGGAGATACGCAGTATTTT

d_gene: -
j_gene: TRBJ2-4
v_gene: TRBV7-9
len: 12
abundance: once
CDR3aa: CTSSHDGLEQYF
CDR3nt: TGTACCAGCAGCCACGACGGGCTAGAGCAGTACTTC

d_gene: TRBD1
j_gene: TRBJ1-2
v_gene: TRBV6-5
len: 15
abundance: -
CDR3aa: CASSYGTGGADGYTF
CDR3nt: TGTGCCAGCAGTTACGGGACAGGGGGCGCGGATGGCTACACCTTC

d_gene: TRBD2
j_gene: TRBJ2-5
v_gene: TRBV10-2
len: 17
abundance: -
CDR3aa: CASSESIRRGVQETRYF
CDR3nt: TGCGCCAGCAGTGAGTCTATTCGGCGGGGGGTCCAAGAGACCCGGTACTTC

d_gene: -
j_gene: TRBJ2-5
v_gene: TRBV9
len: 12
abundance: -
CDR3aa: CASSSEEGTQYF
CDR3nt: TGTGCCAGCAGCTCAGAGGAAGGGACCCAGTACTTC

d_gene: TRBD1
j_gene: TRBJ1-5
v_gene: TRBV28
len: 15
abundance: few
CDR3aa: CASSFGQGYNQPQHF
CDR3nt: TGTGCCAGCAGTTTTGGACAGGGTTACAATCAGCCCCAGCATTTT